This TCR beta chain came from a study of blood T cell repertoires in COVID-19. Sequencing was performed with immunoSEQ multiplex PCR; in TCRdb, only in-frame clones are kept and a portion is missing. This sample yields fewer than 450,000 clones, of which roughly 86% are seen a single time; approximately 2.1% belongs to the top ten. The receptor was isolated from a woman aged 40 to 50 with acute COVID-19. The material sequenced was PBMCs or T cells enriched from blood (not recorded which).

Here the CDR3 DNA reads TGTGCCAGCAGTGTGTACCGAGCTAGTGAAAAACTGTTTTTT. The encoded protein is CASSVYRASEKLFF. The chain has TRBV2 and TRBJ1-4, with D unresolved. Germline V gives CDR1 SNHLY, CDR2 FYNNEI. The CDR3 has 14 amino acids. With 4 bases removed from V and 7 bases from J, the gap between germline ends came to 13 bases.